This TCR beta chain was identified during a study of blood T cells in healthy people across ages. The second PCR ran roughly 6 to 11 cycles with a sample-barcoded 5' primer and J-beta primers. TCRdb recomputed calls from the 5' RACE reads with MiXCR, one row per CDR3 protein. The sample gives hundreds of thousands of distinct CDR3 sequences, about 34% of which show up once; 15% is in the top ten. Per the germline V gene, CDR1 is MNHEY and CDR2 is SVGAGI. The CDR3 totals 15 residues. The germline V and J ends were trimmed by 4 bases and 2 bases, with 12 bases remaining between them. The chain joins TRBV6-5 to TRBJ1-3, with D tentatively TRBD1 (6 bases). The sequence was obtained from a woman over 75 in good health. Sequencing input: blood. In DNA, the CDR3 is TGTGCCAGCAGTTGGCAGGGGCGCACTGGAAACACCATATATTTT. It encodes CASSWQGRTGNTIYF.